Listed here are 19 T cell receptor beta chains from one sample, sequenced in a study of cytomegalovirus exposure and HLA in healthy donors. The PCR was carried out with 60 Vbeta primers and 13 Jbeta primers. Data came from immunoSEQ multiplex PCR; TCRdb stores just in-frame clones and leaves some out. The repertoire consists of over 80,000 clones, with over 75% occurring once and the leading ten covering roughly 5.5%. The sequencing input was PBMCs. These receptors came from a female donor in good health and CMV-seronegative.

This chain uses TRBV6-5 with TRBJ1-5, with a tentative D call TRBD1 (6 bases). Germline V gives CDR1 MNHEY, CDR2 SVGAGI. The germline V and J ends were trimmed by 5 bases and 2 bases, with 13 bases remaining between them. The CDR3 is 15 residues long. This CDR3 reads CASSLDRYGNQPQHF. For the CDR3, the DNA is TGTGCCAGCAGTCTAGACAGGTACGGCAATCAGCCCCAGCATTTT.

This rearrangement joins TRBV6-5 to TRBJ2-7; D remains unclear. Trimming took off 2 bases at V and 1 base at J, with 15 bases between the two ends. Germline-derived CDR1 and CDR2 are MNHEY and SVGAGI. This CDR3 has 16 residues. CDR3 DNA: TGTGCCAGCAGTTACGGCCCCGGTGACTTGTCCTACGAGCAGTACTTC. Amino acids: CASSYGPGDLSYEQYF.

CDR3 amino acids: CASNETPVLEEFF. The CDR3 region has the DNA TGTGCCAGCAACGAGACCCCGGTTCTAGAAGAGTTCTTC. The rearrangement joins TRBV2 to TRBJ2-1; D is unclear. Germline lookup yields CDR1 SNHLY and CDR2 FYNNEI. The ends were cut back, 7 bases at V and 14 bases at J, with 21 bases in the middle. This CDR3 is 13 amino acids long.

V usage is TRBV19 and J usage is TRBJ2-7, with D perhaps TRBD2 (6 bases). Trimming shortened V by 6 bases and J by 0 bases, and 12 bases separated the two germline ends. Germline CDR1 LNHDA, CDR2 SQIVND (reference sequence). The CDR3 is 14 amino acids. The CDR3 loop reads CASSLGGTSYEQYF. In DNA form, the CDR3 reads TGTGCCAGTAGCCTTGGGGGGACCTCCTACGAGCAGTACTTC.

The table lists this clone with a few counts. The genes are TRBV5-4 and TRBJ1-2, with D perhaps matching TRBD1 (5 bases). The CDR3 covers 14 residues. The germline V gene has CDR1 SGHNT and CDR2 YYREEE (reference sequence). With 4 bases removed from V and 0 bases from J, the gap between germline ends came to 10 bases. The CDR3 sequence is CASSPSTANYGYTF. For the CDR3, the DNA is TGTGCCAGCAGCCCTTCGACAGCTAACTATGGCTACACCTTC. Full variable domain (missing parts from reference TRBV5-4 and TRBJ1-2): ETGVTQSPTHLIKTRGQQVTLRCSSQSGHNTVSWYQQALGQGPQFIFQYYREEENGRGNFPPRFSGLQFPNYSSELNVNALELDDSALYLCASSPSTANYGYTFGSGTRLTVV.

CDR3 sequence: CASSEAGGTYEQYF. DNA for the CDR3: TGCGCCAGCAGTGAAGCGGGAGGGACCTACGAGCAGTACTTC. The chain uses TRBV10-1 and TRBJ2-7, with 10 bases that match TRBD2. The ends lost 3 bases at V and 2 bases at J; junction bases unmatched: 1. The CDR3 covers 14 residues. CDR1 is WNHNN and CDR2 is SYGVQD in the germline V gene (reference sequence).

J is TRBJ1-5 and V is TRBV11-3; tentative D call: TRBD1 (5 bases). This CDR3 has 11 amino acids. Trimming left V 10 bases short and J 6 bases short, with 10 bases between. The germline V gene encodes CDR1 SGHNT and CDR2 YENEEA. CDR3 bases: TGTGCCACCACCGGGGGTCAGCCCCAGCATTTT. Translated: CATTGGQPQHF.

The rearrangement joins TRBV10-1 to TRBJ2-7; 15 nucleotides match TRBD2. The CDR3 length is 14 residues. Germline V lookup: CDR1 WNHNN, CDR2 SYGVQD (reference sequence). The CDR3 region has the DNA TGCGCCAGCAGTGAGCCACCCGGACTAGCGGGAGGGCCGGTC. It codes for CASSEPPGLAGGPV.

The chain is built from TRBV19 and TRBJ2-2, with 9 bases aligning to TRBD1. CDR3 length: 14 residues. Unmatched junction bases numbered 4, after V lost 5 bases and J lost 6 bases. CDR1 LNHDA and CDR2 SQIVND come from the germline V gene (reference sequence). Written as DNA, the CDR3 is TGTGCCAGTAGTCCCCGGGACAGGGCCGGGGAGCTGTTTTTT. Translated: CASSPRDRAGELFF.

The J gene is TRBJ2-1, the V gene TRBV7-2; 11 nucleotides align to TRBD2. V trimming: 5 bases; J trimming: 7 bases; junction bases outside the gene matches: 7. The CDR3 runs 15 residues. Looked up from germline, CDR1 is SGHTA and CDR2 is FQGNSA. The CDR3 bases are TGTGCCAGCAGCCTCACTAGCGGGGGCGGGAATGAGCAGTTCTTC. It specifies CASSLTSGGGNEQFF. Full variable domain (missing parts from reference TRBV7-2 and TRBJ2-1): GAGVSQSPSNKVTEKGKDVELRCDPISGHTALYWYRQSLGQGLEFLIYFQGNSAPDKSGLPSDRFSAERTGGSVSTLTIQRTQQEDSAVYLCASSLTSGGGNEQFFGPGTRLTVL.

This CDR3 is CASSQGGGSEAFF. CDR3 in DNA: TGTGCCAGCAGCCAAGGGGGGGGAAGTGAAGCTTTCTTT. The chain carries TRBV4-2 and TRBJ1-1, with TRBD1 as a possible D gene (5 bases). CDR1 and CDR2 from the germline V gene are LGHNA and YNFKEQ. This CDR3 comprises 13 residues. Trimming removed 1 base at V and 7 bases at J, with 10 bases between.

The chain combines TRBV5-1 with TRBJ1-2; TRBD1 aligns across 7 bases. The CDR3 is made up of 14 amino acids. In germline, CDR1 is SGHRS, CDR2 YFSETQ. The V segment lost 4 bases and the J segment 3 bases; nucleotides outside the gene matches: 6. The CDR3 DNA sequence: TGCGCCAGCAGCCCGGGGACAGTAGACTATGGCTACACCTTC. Translated: CASSPGTVDYGYTF.

The rearrangement uses TRBV7-8 and TRBJ2-2, with D possibly matching TRBD1 (5 bases). The ends were cut back, 0 bases at V and 0 bases at J, with 8 bases in the middle. The CDR3 totals 16 residues. Germline values: CDR1 SGHVS, CDR2 FQNEAQ. CDR3 residues: CASSLATAPNTGELFF. The DNA for the CDR3 is TGTGCCAGCAGCTTAGCGACAGCCCCGAACACCGGGGAGCTGTTTTTT.

The chain employs TRBV19 and TRBJ2-2; TRBD1 aligns across 7 bases. Germline CDR1 reads LNHDA; CDR2 reads SQIVND (reference sequence). The CDR3 has 15 residues. The V gene end was trimmed by 6 bases and the J gene end by 7 bases; junction bases not matched to a gene: 11. The CDR3 protein is CASRSLGGRDGELFF. In DNA, the CDR3 is TGTGCCAGTAGGAGTCTAGGGGGCAGGGACGGGGAGCTGTTTTTT.

The rearrangement uses TRBV9 and TRBJ2-3; 8 nucleotides line up with TRBD2. The CDR3 spans 15 residues. CDR1 is SGDLS and CDR2 is YYNGEE in the germline V gene. Germline trimming cut 1 base from V and 2 bases from J; bases unmatched to any gene: 3. The CDR3 loop is CASSVKRGFTDTQYF. The DNA for the CDR3 is TGTGCCAGCAGCGTAAAGCGGGGGTTCACAGATACGCAGTATTTT.

The V gene is TRBV30, the J gene TRBJ1-6; 11 bases align to TRBD1. CDR1 and CDR2 from the germline V gene are GTSNPN and SVGIG (reference sequence). This CDR3 is built from 16 residues. J was trimmed by 9 bases and V by 5 bases; bases with no gene match: 12. Here the CDR3 reads CAWGVKAGQGVSPLHF. The CDR3 DNA reads TGTGCCTGGGGAGTGAAGGCGGGACAGGGGGTTTCACCCCTCCACTTT.

J is TRBJ2-7 and V is TRBV7-9; D may be TRBD2 (5 bases). Per the germline V gene, CDR1 is SEHNR and CDR2 is FQNEAQ (reference sequence). V lost 3 bases and J 0 bases, leaving 12 bases between the germline ends. The CDR3 spans 15 residues. Here the CDR3 DNA reads TGTGCCAGCAGCTTCGGGGAGAGGAGCTCCTACGAGCAGTACTTC. It is translated as CASSFGERSSYEQYF.

The rearrangement links TRBV5-6 to TRBJ1-1, with D maybe TRBD1 (6 bases). CDR1 and CDR2 from the germline V gene are SGHDT and YYEEEE. This CDR3 region has 14 residues. The ends were cut back, 3 bases at V and 1 base at J, with 10 bases in the middle. Here the CDR3 DNA reads TGTGCCAGCAGCTATCTGACAGGGAACACTGAAGCTTTCTTT. Translation: CASSYLTGNTEAFF.

The rearrangement uses TRBV30 and TRBJ2-7; 9 bases are shared with TRBD1. This CDR3 comprises 14 residues. CDR1 GTSNPN and CDR2 SVGIG come from the germline V gene (reference sequence). V trimming: 3 bases; J trimming: 3 bases; junction bases outside the gene matches: 6. As DNA, the CDR3 is TGTGCCTGGAGAGGACAGGGGCGAATCTACGAGCAGTACTTC. Residues: CAWRGQGRIYEQYF.